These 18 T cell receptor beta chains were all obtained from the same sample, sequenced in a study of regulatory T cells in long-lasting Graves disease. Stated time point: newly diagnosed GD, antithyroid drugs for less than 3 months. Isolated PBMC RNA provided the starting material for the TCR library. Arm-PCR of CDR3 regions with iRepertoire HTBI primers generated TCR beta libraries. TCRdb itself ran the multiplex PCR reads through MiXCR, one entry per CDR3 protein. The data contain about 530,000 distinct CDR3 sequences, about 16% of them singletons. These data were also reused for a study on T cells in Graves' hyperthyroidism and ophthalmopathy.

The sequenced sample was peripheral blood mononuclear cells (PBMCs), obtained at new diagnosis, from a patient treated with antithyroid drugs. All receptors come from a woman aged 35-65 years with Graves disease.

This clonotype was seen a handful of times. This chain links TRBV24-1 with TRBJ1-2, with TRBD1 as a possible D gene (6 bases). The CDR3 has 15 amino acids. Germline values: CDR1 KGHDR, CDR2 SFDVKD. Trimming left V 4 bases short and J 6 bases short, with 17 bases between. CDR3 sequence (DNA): TGTGCCACCAGTGAGGCCACGGGGGCGATCGATGGCTACACCTTC. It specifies CATSEATGAIDGYTF.

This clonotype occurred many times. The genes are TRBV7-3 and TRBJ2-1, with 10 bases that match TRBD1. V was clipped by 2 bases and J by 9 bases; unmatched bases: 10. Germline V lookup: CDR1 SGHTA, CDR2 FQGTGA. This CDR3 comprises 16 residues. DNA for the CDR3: TGTGCCAGCAGCTTAGGACAGGGGGTATTCGGGGCTGAGCAGTTCTTC. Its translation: CASSLGQGVFGAEQFF.

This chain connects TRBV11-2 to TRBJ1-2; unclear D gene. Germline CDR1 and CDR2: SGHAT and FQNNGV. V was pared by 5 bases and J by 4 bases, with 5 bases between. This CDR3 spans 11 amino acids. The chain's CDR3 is CASSTLYGYTF. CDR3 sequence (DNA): TGTGCCAGCAGCACGCTCTATGGCTACACCTTC.

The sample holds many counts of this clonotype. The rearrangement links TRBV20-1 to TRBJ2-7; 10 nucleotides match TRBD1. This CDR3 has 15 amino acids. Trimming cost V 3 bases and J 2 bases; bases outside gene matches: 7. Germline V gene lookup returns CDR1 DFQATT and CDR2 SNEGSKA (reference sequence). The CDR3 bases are TGCAGTGCTAGTCCGACAGGGGGCTCGCCCTACGAGCAGTACTTC. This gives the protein CSASPTGGSPYEQYF.

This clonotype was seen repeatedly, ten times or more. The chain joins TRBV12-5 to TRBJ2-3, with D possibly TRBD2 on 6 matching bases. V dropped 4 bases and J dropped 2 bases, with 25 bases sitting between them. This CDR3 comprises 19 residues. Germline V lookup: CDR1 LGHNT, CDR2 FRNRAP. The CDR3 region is CASGSRVQGGTLDTDTQYF. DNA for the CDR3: TGTGCTAGTGGTTCCCGGGTGCAGGGAGGTACGTTGGACACAGATACGCAGTATTTT.

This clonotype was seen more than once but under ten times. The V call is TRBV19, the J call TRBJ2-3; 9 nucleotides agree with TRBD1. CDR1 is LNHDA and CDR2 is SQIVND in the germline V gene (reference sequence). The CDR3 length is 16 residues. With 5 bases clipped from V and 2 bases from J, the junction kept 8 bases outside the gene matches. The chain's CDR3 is CASSFIGTGPTDTQYF. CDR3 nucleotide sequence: TGTGCCAGTAGTTTTATCGGGACAGGGCCCACAGATACGCAGTATTTT.

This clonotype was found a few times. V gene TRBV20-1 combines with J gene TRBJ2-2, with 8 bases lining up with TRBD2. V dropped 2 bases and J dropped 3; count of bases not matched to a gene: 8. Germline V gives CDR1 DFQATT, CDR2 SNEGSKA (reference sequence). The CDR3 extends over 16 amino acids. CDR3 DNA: TGCAGTGCTAGAAGGACCGGGACTAGTCACACCGGGGAGCTGTTTTTT. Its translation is CSARRTGTSHTGELFF.

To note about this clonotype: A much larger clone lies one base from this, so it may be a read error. CDR3 residues: CAGSVLSGNTEAFF. In DNA form, the CDR3 reads TGTGCCGGCAGTGTGCTATCAGGGAACACTGAAGCTTTCTTT. This chain uses TRBV11-2 with TRBJ1-1; no clear D. This CDR3 contains 14 residues. Germline V lookup: CDR1 SGHAT, CDR2 FQNNGV.

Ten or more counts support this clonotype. For the CDR3, the DNA is TGTGCCAGCAGGGTGGAAGGGACGGCCAAAAACATTCAGTACTTC. As protein: CASRVEGTAKNIQYF. The chain recombines TRBV2 with TRBJ2-4; D may correspond to TRBD1 or TRBD2 (5 bases each). The length of the CDR3 is 15 residues. V dropped 6 bases and J dropped 1 base, with 13 bases sitting between them. The germline V gene has CDR1 SNHLY and CDR2 FYNNEI.

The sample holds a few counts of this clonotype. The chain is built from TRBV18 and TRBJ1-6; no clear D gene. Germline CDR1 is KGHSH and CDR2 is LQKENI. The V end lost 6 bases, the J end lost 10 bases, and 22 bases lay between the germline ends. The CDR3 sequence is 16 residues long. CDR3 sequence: CASSVVGGPAQSPLHF. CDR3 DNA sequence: TGTGCCAGCTCGGTCGTGGGCGGACCAGCGCAATCACCCCTCCACTTT.

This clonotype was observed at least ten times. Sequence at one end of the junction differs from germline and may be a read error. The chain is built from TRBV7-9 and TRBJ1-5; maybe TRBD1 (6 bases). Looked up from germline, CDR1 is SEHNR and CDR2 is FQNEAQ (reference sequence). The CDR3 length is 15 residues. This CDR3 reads CASSLGGSSDQPQHF. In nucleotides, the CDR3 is TGCGCCAGCAGCTTAGGGGGGAGCTCCGATCAGCCCCAGCATTTT.

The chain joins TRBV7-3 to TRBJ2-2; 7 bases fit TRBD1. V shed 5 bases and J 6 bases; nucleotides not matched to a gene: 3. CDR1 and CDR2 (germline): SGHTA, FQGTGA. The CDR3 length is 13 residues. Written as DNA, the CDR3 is TGTGCCAGCAGCCGAGGGGGCCCCGGGGAGCTGTTTTTT. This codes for CASSRGGPGELFF. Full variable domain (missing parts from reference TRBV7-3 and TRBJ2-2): GAGVSQTPSNKVTEKGKYVELRCDPISGHTALYWYRQSLGQGPEFLIYFQGTGAADDSGLPNDRFFAVRPEGSVSTLKIQRTERGDSAVYLCASSRGGPGELFFGEGSRLTVL.

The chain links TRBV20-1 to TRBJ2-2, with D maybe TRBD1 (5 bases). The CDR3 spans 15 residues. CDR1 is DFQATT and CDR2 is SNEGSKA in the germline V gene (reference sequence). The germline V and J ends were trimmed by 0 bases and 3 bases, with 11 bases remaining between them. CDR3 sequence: CSAREDTADTGELFF. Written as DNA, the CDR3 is TGCAGTGCTAGAGAGGACACCGCGGACACCGGGGAGCTGTTTTTT.

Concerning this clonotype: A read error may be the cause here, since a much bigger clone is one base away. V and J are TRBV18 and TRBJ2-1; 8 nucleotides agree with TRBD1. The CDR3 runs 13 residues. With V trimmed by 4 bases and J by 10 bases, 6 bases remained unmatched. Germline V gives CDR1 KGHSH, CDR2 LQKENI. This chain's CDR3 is CASSQTGEGEQFF. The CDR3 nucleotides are TGTGCCAGCTCACAGACAGGGGAAGGGGAGCAGTTCTTC. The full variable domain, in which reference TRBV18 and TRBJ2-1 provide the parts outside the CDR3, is NAGVMQNPRHLVRRRGQEARLRCSPMKGHSHVYWYRQLPEEGLKFMVYLQKENIIDESGMPKERFSAEFPKEGPSILRIQQVVRGDSAAYFCASSQTGEGEQFFGPGTRLTVL.

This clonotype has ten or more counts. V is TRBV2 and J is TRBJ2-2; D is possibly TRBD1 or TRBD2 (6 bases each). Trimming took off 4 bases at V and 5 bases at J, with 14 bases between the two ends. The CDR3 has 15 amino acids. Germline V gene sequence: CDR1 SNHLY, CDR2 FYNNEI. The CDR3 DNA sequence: TGTGCCAGCAGTGTGGGGGCTGGAGGGACCGGGGAGCTGTTTTTT. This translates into CASSVGAGGTGELFF.

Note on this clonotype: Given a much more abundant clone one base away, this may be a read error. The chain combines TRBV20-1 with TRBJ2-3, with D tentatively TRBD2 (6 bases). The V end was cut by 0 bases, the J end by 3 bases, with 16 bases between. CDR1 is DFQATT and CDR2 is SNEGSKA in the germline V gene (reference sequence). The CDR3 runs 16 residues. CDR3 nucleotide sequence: TGCAGTGCTAGAGATCGCGGGGACTCTTCAACAGATACGCAGTATTTT. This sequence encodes CSARDRGDSSTDTQYF.

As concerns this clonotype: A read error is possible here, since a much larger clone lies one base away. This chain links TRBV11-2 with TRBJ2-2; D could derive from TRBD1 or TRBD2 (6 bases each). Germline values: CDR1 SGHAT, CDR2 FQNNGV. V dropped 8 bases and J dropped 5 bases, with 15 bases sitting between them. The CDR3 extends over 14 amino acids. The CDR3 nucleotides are TGTGCCAGCGCCCCGACAGGAGGGACCGGGGAGCTGTTTTTT. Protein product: CASAPTGGTGELFF. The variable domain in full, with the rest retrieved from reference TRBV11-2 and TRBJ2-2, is EAGVAQSPRYKIIEKRQSVAFWCNPISGHATLYWYQQILGQGPKLLIQFQNNGVVDDSQLPKDRFSAERLKGVDSTLKIQPAKLEDSAVYLCASAPTGGTGELFFGEGSRLTVL.

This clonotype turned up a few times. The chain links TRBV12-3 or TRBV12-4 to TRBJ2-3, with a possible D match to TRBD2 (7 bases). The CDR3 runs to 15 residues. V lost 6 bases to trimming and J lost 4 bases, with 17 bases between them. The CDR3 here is CASSRPGGWADTQYF. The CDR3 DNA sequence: TGTGCCAGCAGCCGCCCGGGGGGCTGGGCAGATACGCAGTATTTT.